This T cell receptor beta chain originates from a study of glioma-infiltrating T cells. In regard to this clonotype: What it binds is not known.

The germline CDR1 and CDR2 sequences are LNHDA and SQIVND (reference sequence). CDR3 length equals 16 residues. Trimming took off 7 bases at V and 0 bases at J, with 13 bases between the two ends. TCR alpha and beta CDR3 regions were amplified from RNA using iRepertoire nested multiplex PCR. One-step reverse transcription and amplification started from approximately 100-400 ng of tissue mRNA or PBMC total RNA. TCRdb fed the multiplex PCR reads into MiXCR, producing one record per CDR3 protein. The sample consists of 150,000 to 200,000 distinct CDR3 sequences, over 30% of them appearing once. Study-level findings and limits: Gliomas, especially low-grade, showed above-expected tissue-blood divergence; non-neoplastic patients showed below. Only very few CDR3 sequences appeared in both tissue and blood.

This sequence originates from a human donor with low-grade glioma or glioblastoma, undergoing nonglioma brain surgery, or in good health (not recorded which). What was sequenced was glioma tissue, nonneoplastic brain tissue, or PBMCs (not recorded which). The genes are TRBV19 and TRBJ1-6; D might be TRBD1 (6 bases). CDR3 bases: TGTGCCAGTAAAACGATACAGGGCTCCTATAATTCACCCCTCCACTTT. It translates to CASKTIQGSYNSPLHF.